The rows below give T cell receptor beta chains drawn from one sample of a study of blood T cell repertoires in COVID-19. Profiled with immunoSEQ multiplex PCR; TCRdb holds only in-frame clones, not every one. The sample has around 50,000 clones, around 90% seen once. What was sequenced was peripheral blood. These receptor sequences come from an elderly woman with COVID-19, enrolled during active disease. Each CDR3 is given with its conserved first and last residue. A D gene is named only where the DNA matches it firmly. The listing skips clone size in some rows; elsewhere it reads once, few, many or a size class.

v_call: TRBV30
d_call: NA
clone_size: NA
j_call: TRBJ2-1
cdr3_nt: TGTGCCTGGAGCGGAGCCCTGGCAGCCGAGCAGTTCTTC
cdr3_aa: CAWSGALAAEQFF

v_call: TRBV12-3/TRBV12-4
d_call: NA
clone_size: NA
j_call: TRBJ1-2
cdr3_nt: TGTGCCAGCAGTCCTGACAGGTCCTATGGCTACACCTTC
cdr3_aa: CASSPDRSYGYTF

v_call: TRBV28
d_call: TRBD1
clone_size: NA
j_call: TRBJ2-7
cdr3_nt: TGTGCCAGCAGATTAACAGGGGACGAGCAGTACTTC
cdr3_aa: CASRLTGDEQYF

v_call: TRBV6-5
d_call: NA
clone_size: NA
j_call: TRBJ1-5
cdr3_nt: TGTGCCTCAAGGGGAGGGGGAGGGAATCAGCCCCAGCATTTT
cdr3_aa: CASRGGGGNQPQHF

v_call: TRBV5-4
d_call: NA
clone_size: NA
j_call: TRBJ1-1
cdr3_nt: TGTGCCAGCAGCGGAACAGGGATGAACACTGAAGCTTTCTTT
cdr3_aa: CASSGTGMNTEAFF

v_call: TRBV4-1
d_call: NA
clone_size: NA
j_call: TRBJ2-3
cdr3_nt: TGCGCCAGCAGCTCAGTCCCTAGCGCTACAGATACGCAGTATTTT
cdr3_aa: CASSSVPSATDTQYF

v_call: TRBV6-6
d_call: NA
clone_size: many
j_call: TRBJ2-7
cdr3_nt: TGTGCCAGCAGTTACTCAGAGGACGAGCAGTACTTC
cdr3_aa: CASSYSEDEQYF

v_call: TRBV5-1
d_call: NA
clone_size: NA
j_call: TRBJ2-5
cdr3_nt: TGCGCCAGCAGCTTGACAGGGTCAGAGACCCAGTACTTC
cdr3_aa: CASSLTGSETQYF

v_call: TRBV27
d_call: NA
clone_size: NA
j_call: TRBJ1-5
cdr3_nt: TGTGCCAGCAGTTTACGCCAGAGCAATCAGCCCCAGCATTTT
cdr3_aa: CASSLRQSNQPQHF

v_call: TRBV18
d_call: TRBD1
clone_size: NA
j_call: TRBJ2-1
cdr3_nt: TGTGCCAGCTCACCCCCCAGAACACCTGACAGGGGCAACACGCTCAATGAGCAGTTCTTC
cdr3_aa: CASSPPRTPDRGNTLNEQFF

v_call: TRBV19
d_call: TRBD2
clone_size: NA
j_call: TRBJ2-2
cdr3_nt: TGTGCCAGTAGTAGGCTAGCGGGGGCGAACACCGGGGAGCTGTTTTTT
cdr3_aa: CASSRLAGANTGELFF

v_call: TRBV19
d_call: TRBD1
clone_size: few
j_call: TRBJ1-5
cdr3_nt: TGTGCCAGTAGTAATATGGGGACAGGCCTTATCAATCAGCCCCAGCATTTT
cdr3_aa: CASSNMGTGLINQPQHF

v_call: TRBV30
d_call: TRBD1
clone_size: NA
j_call: TRBJ1-2
cdr3_nt: TGTGCCTGGGCCAGGGGGCCTGGCTATGGCTACACCTTC
cdr3_aa: CAWARGPGYGYTF

v_call: TRBV2
d_call: NA
clone_size: few
j_call: TRBJ1-3
cdr3_nt: TGTGCCAGCTCAGACAGCCTCTCTGGAAACACCATATATTTT
cdr3_aa: CASSDSLSGNTIYF

v_call: TRBV15
d_call: NA
clone_size: NA
j_call: TRBJ2-2
cdr3_nt: TGTGCCACCAGCACTAAGACAAGTAGCACCGGGGAGCTGTTTTTT
cdr3_aa: CATSTKTSSTGELFF

v_call: TRBV5-1
d_call: NA
clone_size: NA
j_call: TRBJ2-6
cdr3_nt: TGCGCCAGCAGCCAGGGACAACACCTCTCTGGGGCCAACGTCCTGACTTTC
cdr3_aa: CASSQGQHLSGANVLTF